These 26 T cell receptor beta chains originate from one sample sequenced in a study of cytomegalovirus exposure and HLA in healthy donors. Amplification used 60 Vbeta primers and 13 Jbeta primers. Generated by immunoSEQ multiplex PCR, the TCRdb table keeps only in-frame clones and is missing some. The sample comprises fewer than 120,000 clones, approximately 78% of which are singletons, and approximately 1.2% rests with the top ten. Sequencing input: PBMCs. These receptors all stem from a woman aged 30 to 39 in good health and CMV-seronegative.

The chain links TRBV6-1 to TRBJ2-3, with TRBD2 as a possible D gene (5 bases). From germline, CDR1 is MNHNS and CDR2 SASEGT. V was shortened by 1 base and J by 0 bases, with 8 bases between the two germline ends. This CDR3 contains 15 residues. The CDR3 sequence is CASSEVPGSTDTQYF. CDR3 DNA: TGTGCCAGCAGTGAAGTTCCGGGAAGCACAGATACGCAGTATTTT.

The V and J genes are TRBV7-2 and TRBJ2-1, with 11 bases fitting TRBD1. V was clipped by 5 bases and J by 4 bases; unmatched bases: 4. The CDR3 has 15 amino acids. Germline-derived CDR1 and CDR2 are SGHTA and FQGNSA. The CDR3 loop is CASSRGTGGYNEQFF. The CDR3, as DNA: TGTGCCAGCAGCCGAGGGACAGGGGGATACAATGAGCAGTTCTTC.

This chain links TRBV29-1 with TRBJ1-2; D is uncertain. Trimming shortened V by 2 bases and J by 6 bases, and 7 bases separated the two germline ends. CDR1 SQVTM and CDR2 ANQGSEA come from the germline V gene. The CDR3 has 11 amino acids. The CDR3 nucleotides are TGCAGCGTTGAATATGGAGATGGCTACACCTTC. Protein: CSVEYGDGYTF. The whole variable domain, filled in from reference TRBV29-1 and TRBJ1-2, reads SAVISQKPSRDICQRGTSLTIQCQVDSQVTMMFWYRQQPGQSLTLIATANQGSEATYESGFVIDKFPISRPNLTFSTLTVSNMSPEDSSIYLCSVEYGDGYTFGSGTRLTVV.

In its sample, this clone was seen once. The rearrangement joins TRBV30 to TRBJ1-1, with 8 bases aligning to TRBD1. In germline, CDR1 is GTSNPN, CDR2 SVGIG (reference sequence). The V segment lost 5 bases and the J segment 7 bases; nucleotides outside the gene matches: 9. The CDR3 is 13 amino acids. The CDR3 DNA reads as TGTGCCTGGGGGGGGCAGGGGGCGCGTGAAGCTTTCTTT. Translated, it gives CAWGGQGAREAFF.

The gene calls are TRBV6-1 and TRBJ1-5, with D unclear. Trimming pared 5 bases from V and 6 bases from J, leaving 14 bases between. The CDR3 contains 14 residues. Germline V gene sequence: CDR1 MNHNS, CDR2 SASEGT. The CDR3 loop is CASSNTVIPQPQHF. CDR3 coding DNA: TGTGCCAGCAGTAATACAGTAATACCTCAGCCCCAGCATTTT.

The V and J genes are TRBV30 and TRBJ1-5; TRBD1 is a possible D gene (5 bases). This CDR3 has 14 amino acids. The V and J ends lost 5 bases and 0 bases respectively, with 11 bases between them. Germline CDR1 is GTSNPN and CDR2 is SVGIG (reference sequence). As DNA, the CDR3 is TGTGCCTGGCAGACAGAAAATAGCAATCAGCCCCAGCATTTT. Protein product: CAWQTENSNQPQHF.

V gene TRBV5-1 combines with J gene TRBJ2-5; no clear D gene. V was shortened by 6 bases and J by 0 bases, with 15 bases between the two germline ends. The CDR3 contains 15 residues. Germline values: CDR1 SGHRS, CDR2 YFSETQ. CDR3 sequence (DNA): TGCGCCAGCACGAGACTGCCTCAGTACCAAGAGACCCAGTACTTC. Encoded protein: CASTRLPQYQETQYF.

Regarding this clone: The sample carries other DNA sequences with the same CDR3. This chain joins TRBV6-5 and TRBJ2-7, with a tentative D call TRBD2 (5 bases). Germline-derived CDR1 and CDR2 are MNHEY and SVGAGI. The CDR3 is 13 residues long. The V gene lost 5 bases and the J gene lost 0 bases, with 8 bases spanning the gap. CDR3 nucleotides: TGTGCCAGCAGTCCGCGGGTCTCCTACGAGCAGTACTTC. Translation: CASSPRVSYEQYF.

The CDR3, as DNA: TGTGCCAGCAGCTACTCCGGGACAGGGAGGAAGACCCAGTACTTC. Its protein is CASSYSGTGRKTQYF. This chain joins TRBV7-8 and TRBJ2-5; 9 nucleotides line up with TRBD1. The CDR3 consists of 15 residues. CDR1 SGHVS and CDR2 FQNEAQ come from the germline V gene. V was pared by 4 bases and J by 6 bases, with 9 bases of the junction left unmatched.

The V call is TRBV5-1, the J call TRBJ1-1; D is unclear. The CDR3 is 14 residues long. Trimming cost V 7 bases and J 4 bases, with 17 bases left between them. From germline, CDR1 is SGHRS and CDR2 YFSETQ. As DNA, the CDR3 is TGCGCCAGCGGCAGAGGGTCATCGGGCACTGAAGCTTTCTTT. Amino acids: CASGRGSSGTEAFF.

This rearrangement joins TRBV4-2 to TRBJ2-5, with 12 bases matching TRBD2. CDR1 is LGHNA and CDR2 is YNFKEQ in the germline V gene. The CDR3 has 18 amino acids. V shed 2 bases and J 0 bases; nucleotides not matched to a gene: 7. As DNA, the CDR3 is TGTGCCAGCAGCCAACGACTAGCGGGGGTTGGGTACCAAGAGACCCAGTACTTC. It codes for CASSQRLAGVGYQETQYF.

J is TRBJ1-2 and V is TRBV4-3; TRBD1 aligns across 7 bases. The CDR3 is 15 residues long. The germline gives CDR1 LGHNA, CDR2 YSLEER. V dropped 0 bases and J dropped 8; count of bases not matched to a gene: 9. Here the CDR3 DNA reads TGCGCCAGCAGCCAAGATCTTGGGACCAGGGGGGGCTACACCTTC. This translates into CASSQDLGTRGGYTF.

This clone came up a few times. The V gene is TRBV7-9, the J gene TRBJ2-5; D gene unclear. This CDR3 is 13 amino acids long. CDR1 is SEHNR, CDR2 FQNEAQ, per germline (reference sequence). The V end lost 6 bases, the J end lost 2 bases, and 10 bases lay between the germline ends. The CDR3 loop is CASRLAQQETQYF. CDR3 nucleotides: TGTGCCAGCAGATTGGCACAGCAAGAGACCCAGTACTTC. The whole variable domain, filled in from reference TRBV7-9 and TRBJ2-5, reads DTGVSQNPRHKITKRGQNVTFRCDPISEHNRLYWYRQTLGQGPEFLTYFQNEAQLEKSRLLSDRFSAERPKGSFSTLEIQRTEQGDSAMYLCASRLAQQETQYFGPGTRLLVL.

This sequence joins TRBV15 and TRBJ1-5, with a tentative D call TRBD1 (6 bases). Germline V gives CDR1 LNHNV, CDR2 YYDKDF (reference sequence). Trimming took 9 bases from V and 3 from J, leaving 9 bases between them. The length of the CDR3 is 12 residues. The CDR3, as DNA: TGTGCCACTGGGGGCTACAATCAGCCCCAGCATTTT. This translates into CATGGYNQPQHF. Full variable domain (rest looked up from reference TRBV15 and TRBJ1-5): DAMVIQNPRYQVTQFGKPVTLSCSQTLNHNVMYWYQQKSSQAPKLLFHYYDKDFNNEADTPDNFQSRRPNTSFCFLDIRSPGLGDTAMYLCATGGYNQPQHFGDGTRLSIL.

The J gene is TRBJ2-1, the V gene TRBV7-8, with 15 nucleotides matching TRBD2. The V gene's germline CDR1 is SGHVS and CDR2 FQNEAQ. There are 22 residues in the CDR3. Losses at the gene ends were 1 base for V and 2 bases for J; bases not matched to a gene: 15. CDR3 protein: CASSLVAFHGLAGGPPYNEQFF. The CDR3 DNA is TGTGCCAGCAGCTTAGTGGCTTTTCATGGACTAGCGGGGGGGCCCCCCTACAATGAGCAGTTCTTC.

The rearrangement joins TRBV4-2 to TRBJ1-6, with D hard to call. The CDR3 contains 15 residues. The V end lost 4 bases, the J end lost 3 bases, and 10 bases lay between the germline ends. The germline gives CDR1 LGHNA, CDR2 YNFKEQ. CDR3 sequence (DNA): TGTGCCAGCAGCCTCCGACAAGACTATAATTCACCCCTCCACTTT. This translates into CASSLRQDYNSPLHF.

V and J are TRBV7-8 and TRBJ1-2; 8 bases line up with TRBD1. The length of the CDR3 is 12 residues. The germline gives CDR1 SGHVS, CDR2 FQNEAQ. Trimming took 5 bases from V and 8 from J; bases not matched to a gene: 4. The CDR3 here is CASSPRDRGYTF. The CDR3 DNA sequence: TGTGCCAGCAGCCCCCGGGACAGGGGCTACACCTTC.

The V and J genes are TRBV18 and TRBJ1-1; D uncertain. CDR3 length: 13 amino acids. V lost 5 bases to trimming and J lost 3 bases, with 10 bases between them. The germline gives CDR1 KGHSH, CDR2 LQKENI. CDR3 residues: CASSLYRDTEAFF. The CDR3 nucleotides read TGTGCCAGCTCATTGTACCGAGACACTGAAGCTTTCTTT. Full variable domain (missing parts from reference TRBV18 and TRBJ1-1): NAGVMQNPRHLVRRRGQEARLRCSPMKGHSHVYWYRQLPEEGLKFMVYLQKENIIDESGMPKERFSAEFPKEGPSILRIQQVVRGDSAAYFCASSLYRDTEAFFGQGTRLTVV.

The rearrangement uses TRBV7-6 and TRBJ1-1, with D tentatively TRBD1 (6 bases). This CDR3 is built from 16 residues. Germline CDR1 SGHVS, CDR2 FNYEAQ. V gave up 5 bases and J gave up 2 bases, with 18 bases separating them. The CDR3 DNA is TGTGCCAGCAGCCGGTCAGACGACAGGAGTAACACTGAAGCTTTCTTT. Amino acid sequence: CASSRSDDRSNTEAFF.

V is TRBV5-1 and J is TRBJ2-3; D not resolved. Germline V gene lookup returns CDR1 SGHRS and CDR2 YFSETQ. V lost 3 bases to trimming and J lost 0 bases, with 17 bases between them. This CDR3 comprises 17 residues. CDR3 bases: TGCGCCAGCAGCTATCGGCTTGGGCAGAAAAGCACAGATACGCAGTATTTT. Protein: CASSYRLGQKSTDTQYF.

This clone was seen more than once but under ten times. This chain joins TRBV13 and TRBJ1-2, with a possible D match to TRBD1 (6 bases). Germline-derived CDR1 and CDR2 are PRHDT and FYEKMQ (reference sequence). The length of the CDR3 is 14 residues. Trimming took 4 bases from V and 6 from J, leaving 15 bases between them. CDR3 DNA sequence: TGTGCCAGCAGCTACGCAGGGGAGTCGGATGGCTACACCTTC. Protein product: CASSYAGESDGYTF.

The chain recombines TRBV6-4 with TRBJ2-1; 8 bases line up with TRBD1. The trim removed 4 bases at V and 2 bases at J, leaving 7 bases unmatched. Per the germline V gene, CDR1 is MRHNA and CDR2 is SNTAGT. This CDR3 has 16 residues. CDR3 nucleotide sequence: TGTGCCAGCAGTGCTGCGATACAGGGGGCCTACAATGAGCAGTTCTTC. Residues: CASSAAIQGAYNEQFF.

This chain uses TRBV4-3 with TRBJ1-5; 8 bases fit TRBD1. Germline V gene lookup returns CDR1 LGHNA and CDR2 YSLEER. This CDR3 contains 15 residues. V shed 3 bases, J shed 2 bases, and the junction held 3 bases outside the gene matches. CDR3 in DNA: TGCGCCAGCAGCCACGACAGGGGTGGCAATCAGCCCCAGCATTTT. Protein sequence: CASSHDRGGNQPQHF.

V is TRBV30 and J is TRBJ2-7; 7 positions match TRBD2. Germline-derived CDR1 and CDR2 are GTSNPN and SVGIG (reference sequence). CDR3 length equals 13 residues. V trimming: 4 bases; J trimming: 5 bases; junction bases outside the gene matches: 8. The CDR3 loop reads CAWTWTAGDEQYF. For the CDR3, the DNA is TGTGCCTGGACATGGACGGCGGGGGACGAGCAGTACTTC.

The genes are TRBV2 and TRBJ2-4; D may be TRBD1 (5 bases). The CDR3 totals 14 residues. CDR1 is SNHLY, CDR2 FYNNEI, per germline. The germline V and J ends were trimmed by 9 bases and 0 bases, with 12 bases remaining between them. The CDR3 loop is CASRAGLAKNIQYF. The CDR3 DNA reads as TGTGCCAGTAGAGCAGGGCTAGCCAAAAACATTCAGTACTTC.

J is TRBJ2-6 and V is TRBV2; 11 bases line up with TRBD1. With 6 bases clipped from V and 0 bases from J, the junction kept 10 bases outside the gene matches. Germline V lookup: CDR1 SNHLY, CDR2 FYNNEI. This CDR3 region has 19 residues. The DNA of the CDR3 is TGTGCCAGCAGCGACCCTGTCGGGACAGGGGGCTCTGGGGCCAACGTCCTGACTTTC. Its translation: CASSDPVGTGGSGANVLTF.